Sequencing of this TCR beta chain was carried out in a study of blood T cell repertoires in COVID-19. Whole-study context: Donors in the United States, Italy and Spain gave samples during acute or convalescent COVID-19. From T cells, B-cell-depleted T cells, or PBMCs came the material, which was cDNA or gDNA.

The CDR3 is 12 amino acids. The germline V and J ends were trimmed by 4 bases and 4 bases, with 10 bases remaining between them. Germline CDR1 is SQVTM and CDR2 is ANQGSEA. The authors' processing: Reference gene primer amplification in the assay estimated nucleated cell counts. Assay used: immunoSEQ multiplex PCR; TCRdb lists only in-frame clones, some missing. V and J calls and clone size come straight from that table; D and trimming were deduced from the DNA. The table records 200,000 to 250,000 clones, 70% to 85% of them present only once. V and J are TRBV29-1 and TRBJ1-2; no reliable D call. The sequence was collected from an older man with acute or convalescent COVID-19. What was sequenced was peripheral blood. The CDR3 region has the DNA TGCAGCGTTGTGACACAGCTCTATGGCTACACCTTC. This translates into CSVVTQLYGYTF.